Here is one TCR beta chain with its context. The sample is drawn from a study of T cell responses to AZD1222 COVID-19 vaccine. CDR3 length equals 11 residues. Germline CDR1 is DFQATT and CDR2 is SNEGSKA (reference sequence). Trimming removed 6 bases from V and 7 bases from J, with 10 bases in between. Sequencing used immunoSEQ multiplex PCR; TCRdb keeps in-frame clones, though not all of them. Altogether some 140,000 clones are present, roughly nine tenths being singletons, with the ten largest covering around 3.2%. This sample comprised peripheral blood, obtained on day 0 of AZD1222 vaccination. This receptor was taken from an adult in good health. This chain connects TRBV20-1 to TRBJ1-3, with D uncertain. CDR3 protein: CSAPDANTIYF. The CDR3 DNA follows: TGCAGTGCCCCGGACGCCAACACCATATATTTT.